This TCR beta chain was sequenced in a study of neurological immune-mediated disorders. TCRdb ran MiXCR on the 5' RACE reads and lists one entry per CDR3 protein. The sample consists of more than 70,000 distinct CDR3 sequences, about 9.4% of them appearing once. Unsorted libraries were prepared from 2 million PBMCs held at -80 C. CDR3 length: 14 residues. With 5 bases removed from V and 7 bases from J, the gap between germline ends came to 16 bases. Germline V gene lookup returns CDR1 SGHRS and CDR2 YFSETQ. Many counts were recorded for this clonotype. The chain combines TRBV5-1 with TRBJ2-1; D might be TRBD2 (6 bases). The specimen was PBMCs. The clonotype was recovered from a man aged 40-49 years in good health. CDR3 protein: CASRLSRDSNEQFF. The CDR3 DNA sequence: TGCGCCAGCAGGTTGAGCCGGGACTCGAATGAGCAGTTCTTC.